The 6 T cell receptor beta chains below all came from one sample that was sequenced in a study of T cell clones after liver transplantation. Sequencing used immunoSEQ multiplex PCR; TCRdb keeps in-frame clones, though not all of them. The repertoire holds roughly 100,000 clones, around four fifths seen once, with around 2.9% in the top ten. Material: CD4+ T cells from blood, obtained approximately 45 months after liver transplant. The receptors originated from a human patient who received a liver transplant. Some T cells may be transferred from the graft donor.

This chain links TRBV7-8 with TRBJ2-1; 8 nucleotides align to TRBD1. The CDR3 runs 18 residues. Unmatched junction bases numbered 11, after V lost 4 bases and J lost 0 bases. Germline V gives CDR1 SGHVS, CDR2 FQNEAQ. This CDR3 reads CASSSSRDRFFSYNEQFF. The CDR3 DNA is TGTGCCAGCAGCTCGTCCCGGGACAGGTTCTTCTCCTACAATGAGCAGTTCTTC.

The chain links TRBV4-1 to TRBJ1-5; 7 nucleotides align to TRBD1. V gave up 1 base and J gave up 6 bases; unmatched junction bases: 6. CDR1 MGHRA and CDR2 YSYEKL come from the germline V gene. The CDR3 consists of 15 residues. The DNA for the CDR3 is TGCGCCAGCAGCCAAGTTACAGGGGTCCGTCAGCCCCAGCATTTT. It is translated as CASSQVTGVRQPQHF.

The chain couples TRBV7-2 to TRBJ2-1; TRBD2 matches at 7 bases. CDR3 length: 12 amino acids. CDR1 is SGHTA and CDR2 is FQGNSA in the germline V gene. V shed 5 bases, J shed 12 bases, and the junction held 7 bases outside the gene matches. In DNA, the CDR3 is TGTGCCAGCAGCACCACTAGCGAGGTGCAGTTCTTC. As protein: CASSTTSEVQFF.

V and J are TRBV7-3 and TRBJ2-7; 9 bases match TRBD2. Looked up from germline, CDR1 is SGHTA and CDR2 is FQGTGA. CDR3 length: 15 residues. Unmatched junction bases numbered 8, after V lost 5 bases and J lost 3 bases. This CDR3 reads CASSPGAGGLYEQYF. CDR3 DNA sequence: TGTGCCAGCAGCCCCGGGGCGGGGGGGCTCTACGAGCAGTACTTC.

The CDR3 region is CASSRGVYGYTF. CDR3 nucleotides: TGTGCCAGCAGTCGGGGCGTATATGGCTACACCTTC. The V call is TRBV25-1, the J call TRBJ1-2; TRBD1 might be the D (5 bases). V was pared by 5 bases and J by 5 bases, with 9 bases between. The CDR3 is 12 amino acids. Looked up from germline, CDR1 is MGHDK and CDR2 is SYGVNS.

The gene calls are TRBV28 and TRBJ1-4; D is undetermined. The V end was cut by 6 bases, the J end by 3 bases, with 11 bases between. The CDR3 totals 14 residues. The germline CDR1 and CDR2 sequences are MDHEN and SYDVKM. The CDR3 coding sequence is TGTGCCAGCAGCTCGACACCATCTAATGAAAAACTGTTTTTT. Translated: CASSSTPSNEKLFF. Drawing the rest from reference TRBV28 and TRBJ1-4, the complete variable domain is DVKVTQSSRYLVKRTGEKVFLECVQDMDHENMFWYRQDPGLGLRLIYFSYDVKMKEKGDIPEGYSVSREKKERFSLILESASTNQTSMYLCASSSTPSNEKLFFGSGTQLSVL.